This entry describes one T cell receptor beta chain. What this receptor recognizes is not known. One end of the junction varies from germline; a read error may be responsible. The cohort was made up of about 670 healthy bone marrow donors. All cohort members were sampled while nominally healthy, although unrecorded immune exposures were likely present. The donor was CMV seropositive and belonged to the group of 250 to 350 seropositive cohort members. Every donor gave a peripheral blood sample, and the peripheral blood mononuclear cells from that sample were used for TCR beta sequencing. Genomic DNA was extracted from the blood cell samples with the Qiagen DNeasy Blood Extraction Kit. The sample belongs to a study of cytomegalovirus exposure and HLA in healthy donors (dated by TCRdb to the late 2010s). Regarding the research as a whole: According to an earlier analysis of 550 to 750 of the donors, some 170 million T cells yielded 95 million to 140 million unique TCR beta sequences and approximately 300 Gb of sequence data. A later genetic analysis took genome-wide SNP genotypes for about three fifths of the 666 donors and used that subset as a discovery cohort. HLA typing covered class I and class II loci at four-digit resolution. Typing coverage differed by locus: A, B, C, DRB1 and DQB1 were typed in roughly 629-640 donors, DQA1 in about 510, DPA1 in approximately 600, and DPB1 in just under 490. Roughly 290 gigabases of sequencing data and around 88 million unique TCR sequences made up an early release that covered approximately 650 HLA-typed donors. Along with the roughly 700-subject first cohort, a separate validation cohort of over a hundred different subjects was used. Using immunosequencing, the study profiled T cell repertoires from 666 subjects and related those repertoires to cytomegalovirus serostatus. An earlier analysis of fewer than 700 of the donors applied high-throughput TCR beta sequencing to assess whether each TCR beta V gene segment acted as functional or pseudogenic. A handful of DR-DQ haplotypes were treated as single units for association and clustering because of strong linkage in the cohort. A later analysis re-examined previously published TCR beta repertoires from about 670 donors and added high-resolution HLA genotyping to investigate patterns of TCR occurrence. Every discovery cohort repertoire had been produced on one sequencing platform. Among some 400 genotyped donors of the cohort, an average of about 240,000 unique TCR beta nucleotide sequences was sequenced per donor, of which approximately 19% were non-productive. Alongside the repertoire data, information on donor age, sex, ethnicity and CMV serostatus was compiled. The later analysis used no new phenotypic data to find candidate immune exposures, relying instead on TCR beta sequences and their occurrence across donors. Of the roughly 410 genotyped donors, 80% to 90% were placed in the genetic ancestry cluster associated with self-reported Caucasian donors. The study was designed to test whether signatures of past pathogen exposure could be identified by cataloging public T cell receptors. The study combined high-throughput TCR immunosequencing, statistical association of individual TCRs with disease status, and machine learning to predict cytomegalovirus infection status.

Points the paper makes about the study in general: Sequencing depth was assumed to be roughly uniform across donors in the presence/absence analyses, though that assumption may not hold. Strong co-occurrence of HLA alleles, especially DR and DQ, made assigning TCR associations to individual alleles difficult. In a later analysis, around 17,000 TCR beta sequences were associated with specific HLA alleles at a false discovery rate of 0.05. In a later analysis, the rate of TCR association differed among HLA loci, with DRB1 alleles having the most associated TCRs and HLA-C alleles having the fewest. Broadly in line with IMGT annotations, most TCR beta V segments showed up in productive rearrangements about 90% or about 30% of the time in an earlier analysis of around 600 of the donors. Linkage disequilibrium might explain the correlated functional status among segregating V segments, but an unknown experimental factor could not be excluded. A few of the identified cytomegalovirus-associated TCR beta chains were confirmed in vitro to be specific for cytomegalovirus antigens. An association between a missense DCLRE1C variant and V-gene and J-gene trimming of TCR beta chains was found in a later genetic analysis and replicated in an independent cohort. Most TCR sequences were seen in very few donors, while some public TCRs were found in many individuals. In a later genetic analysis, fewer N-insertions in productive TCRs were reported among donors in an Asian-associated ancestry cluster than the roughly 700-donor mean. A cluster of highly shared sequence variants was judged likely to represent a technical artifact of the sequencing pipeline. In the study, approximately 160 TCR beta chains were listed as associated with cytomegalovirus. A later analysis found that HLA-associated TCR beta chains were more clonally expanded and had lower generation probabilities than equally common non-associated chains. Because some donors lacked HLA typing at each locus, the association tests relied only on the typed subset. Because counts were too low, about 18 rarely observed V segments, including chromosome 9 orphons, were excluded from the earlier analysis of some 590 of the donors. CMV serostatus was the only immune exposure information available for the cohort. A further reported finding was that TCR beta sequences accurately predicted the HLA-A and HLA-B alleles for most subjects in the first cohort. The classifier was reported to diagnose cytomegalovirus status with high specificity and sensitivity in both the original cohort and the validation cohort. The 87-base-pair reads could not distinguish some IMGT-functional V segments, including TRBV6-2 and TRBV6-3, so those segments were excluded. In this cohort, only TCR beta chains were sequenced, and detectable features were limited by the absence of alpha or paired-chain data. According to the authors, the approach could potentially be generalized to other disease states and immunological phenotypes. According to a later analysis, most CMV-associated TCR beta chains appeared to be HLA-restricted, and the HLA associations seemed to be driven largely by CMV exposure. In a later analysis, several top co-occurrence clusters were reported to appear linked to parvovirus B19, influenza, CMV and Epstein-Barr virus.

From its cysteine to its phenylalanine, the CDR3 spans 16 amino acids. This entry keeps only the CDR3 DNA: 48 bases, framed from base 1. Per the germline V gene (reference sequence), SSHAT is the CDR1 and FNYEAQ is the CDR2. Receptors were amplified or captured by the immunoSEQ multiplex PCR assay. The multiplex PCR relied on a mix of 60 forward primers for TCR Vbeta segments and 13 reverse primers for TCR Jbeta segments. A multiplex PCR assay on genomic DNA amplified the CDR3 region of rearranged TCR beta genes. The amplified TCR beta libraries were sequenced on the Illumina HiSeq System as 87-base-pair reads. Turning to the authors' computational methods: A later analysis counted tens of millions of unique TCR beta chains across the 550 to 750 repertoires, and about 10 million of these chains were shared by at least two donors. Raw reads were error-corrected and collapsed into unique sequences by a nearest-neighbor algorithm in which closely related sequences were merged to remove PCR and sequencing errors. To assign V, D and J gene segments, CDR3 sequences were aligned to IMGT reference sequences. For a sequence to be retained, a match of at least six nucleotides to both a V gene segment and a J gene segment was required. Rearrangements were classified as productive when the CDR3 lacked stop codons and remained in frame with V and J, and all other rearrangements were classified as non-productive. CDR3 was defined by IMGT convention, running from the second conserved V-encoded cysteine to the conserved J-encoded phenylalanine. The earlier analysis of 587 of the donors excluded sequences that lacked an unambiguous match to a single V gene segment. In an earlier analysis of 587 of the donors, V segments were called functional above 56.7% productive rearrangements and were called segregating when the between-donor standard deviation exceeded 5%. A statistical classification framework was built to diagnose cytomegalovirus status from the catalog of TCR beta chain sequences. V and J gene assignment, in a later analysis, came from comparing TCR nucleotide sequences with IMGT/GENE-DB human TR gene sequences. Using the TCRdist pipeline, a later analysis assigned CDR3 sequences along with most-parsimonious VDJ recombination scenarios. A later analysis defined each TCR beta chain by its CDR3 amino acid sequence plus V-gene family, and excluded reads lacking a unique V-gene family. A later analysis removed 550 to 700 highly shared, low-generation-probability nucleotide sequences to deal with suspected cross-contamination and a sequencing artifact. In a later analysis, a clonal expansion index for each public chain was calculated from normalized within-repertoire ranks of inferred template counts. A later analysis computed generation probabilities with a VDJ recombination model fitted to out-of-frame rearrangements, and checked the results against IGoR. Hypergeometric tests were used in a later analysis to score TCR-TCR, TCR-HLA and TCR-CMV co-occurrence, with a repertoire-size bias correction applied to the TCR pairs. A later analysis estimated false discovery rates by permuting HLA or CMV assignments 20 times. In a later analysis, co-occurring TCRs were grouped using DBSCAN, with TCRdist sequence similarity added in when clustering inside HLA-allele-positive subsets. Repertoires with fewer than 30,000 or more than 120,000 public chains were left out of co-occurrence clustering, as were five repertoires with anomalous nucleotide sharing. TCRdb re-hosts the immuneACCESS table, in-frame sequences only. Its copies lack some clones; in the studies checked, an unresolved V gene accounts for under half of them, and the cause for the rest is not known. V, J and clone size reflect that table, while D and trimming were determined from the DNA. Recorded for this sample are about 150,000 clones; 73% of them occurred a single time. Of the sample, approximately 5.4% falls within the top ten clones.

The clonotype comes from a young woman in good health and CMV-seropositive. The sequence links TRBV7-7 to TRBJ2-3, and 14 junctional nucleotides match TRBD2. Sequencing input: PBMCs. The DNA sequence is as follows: TGTGCTAGCAGTCTGGGACTAGCGGGGGCGGGAGATACGCAGTATTTT. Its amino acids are CASSLGLAGAGDTQYF.